The 20 T cell receptor beta chains below were found in one sample sequenced in a study of cytomegalovirus exposure and HLA in healthy donors. TCRdb keeps only in-frame clones here, not all; method: immunoSEQ multiplex PCR. The sample has fewer than 100,000 clones, roughly 88% seen once; the top ten hold around 2.1%. Sequencing was performed on PBMCs. The receptors stem from a man aged 25 to 40 in good health and CMV-seronegative.

In this sample, this clone turned up once. The chain recombines TRBV30 with TRBJ1-2, with 7 bases fitting TRBD1. Germline V gene lookup returns CDR1 GTSNPN and CDR2 SVGIG (reference sequence). V lost 4 bases to trimming and J lost 8 bases; unmatched junction nucleotides: 4. The CDR3 consists of 11 residues. The chain's CDR3 is CAWTTGVGYTF. The CDR3 DNA follows: TGTGCCTGGACTACAGGGGTGGGCTACACCTTC.

V usage is TRBV7-8 and J usage is TRBJ2-1; possibly TRBD2 for D (5 bases). This CDR3 is built from 16 residues. The germline V and J ends were trimmed by 3 bases and 9 bases, with 21 bases remaining between them. CDR1 and CDR2 from the germline V gene are SGHVS and FQNEAQ. Written as DNA, the CDR3 is TGTGCCAGCAGCTTGGCCCCGAGTGCGGCCGCGGGTGAGCAGTTCTTC. It yields the protein CASSLAPSAAAGEQFF.

V gene TRBV5-5 combines with J gene TRBJ2-1; 12 nucleotides align to TRBD2. The length of the CDR3 is 20 residues. The V segment lost 3 bases and the J segment 0 bases; nucleotides outside the gene matches: 13. Germline CDR1 SGHKS, CDR2 YYEKEE (reference sequence). The CDR3 nucleotides are TGTGCCAGCAGCTCAGAGGAAAACGGACTAGCGGGATTCTCCTACAATGAGCAGTTCTTC. The encoded protein is CASSSEENGLAGFSYNEQFF. Full variable domain (rest looked up from reference TRBV5-5 and TRBJ2-1): DAGVTQSPTHLIKTRGQQVTLRCSPISGHKSVSWYQQVLGQGPQFIFQYYEKEERGRGNFPDRFSARQFPNYSSELNVNALLLGDSALYLCASSSEENGLAGFSYNEQFFGPGTRLTVL.

The chain employs TRBV10-3 and TRBJ2-3; 8 bases fit TRBD1. CDR1 ENHRY and CDR2 SYGVKD come from the germline V gene. Trimming at V came to 2 bases and at J to 1 base, leaving 8 bases not matched to a gene. The CDR3 extends over 17 amino acids. CDR3 coding DNA: TGTGCCATCAGTGAGAGGGGGACAGGTAGGGGCACAGATACGCAGTATTTT. Protein product: CAISERGTGRGTDTQYF.

This clone was detected a few times. The V gene is TRBV7-2, the J gene TRBJ2-7; D might be TRBD1 (6 bases). The CDR3 has 14 residues. Germline CDR1 reads SGHTA; CDR2 reads FQGNSA. Trimming took 3 bases from V and 4 from J, leaving 13 bases between them. In DNA, the CDR3 is TGTGCCAGCAGCTTCGGACAGTTTCCGTACGAGCAGTACTTC. This encodes CASSFGQFPYEQYF.

This sequence joins TRBV4-2 and TRBJ1-1; the D gene is possibly TRBD1 (6 bases). Between the trimmed V and J ends, which lost 1 base and 11 bases, there was a span of 11 bases. Germline loops: CDR1 LGHNA, CDR2 YNFKEQ. This CDR3 comprises 12 residues. CDR3 in amino acids: CASSQAQGSAFF. DNA for the CDR3: TGTGCCAGCAGCCAAGCTCAGGGGTCGGCTTTCTTT.

This clone was counted a few times. This sequence joins TRBV6-4 and TRBJ1-5; TRBD1 aligns across 8 bases. After removal of 3 bases from V and 5 bases from J, the junction contained 0 bases not matched to a gene. The germline V gene encodes CDR1 MRHNA and CDR2 SNTAGT. The CDR3 spans 13 residues. The DNA of the CDR3 is TGTGCCAGCAGTGAACAGGGGGATCAGCCCCAGCATTTT. Translated, it gives CASSEQGDQPQHF.

CDR3 sequence: CASENAPGRNEQFF. DNA for the CDR3: TGTGCCAGCGAGAATGCTCCAGGGCGCAATGAGCAGTTCTTC. This chain connects TRBV6-6 to TRBJ2-1; D perhaps matches TRBD1 (5 bases). This CDR3 contains 14 residues. V was pared by 8 bases and J by 6 bases, with 17 bases between. Looked up from germline, CDR1 is MNHNY and CDR2 is SVGAGI (reference sequence).

This chain links TRBV29-1 with TRBJ1-5, with unresolved D. The CDR3 runs to 13 residues. V was shortened by 0 bases and J by 3 bases, with 6 bases between the two germline ends. Germline V CDR1 and CDR2: SQVTM, ANQGSEA. CDR3 in amino acids: CSVEDGNNQPQHF. DNA of the CDR3: TGCAGCGTTGAAGATGGCAACAATCAGCCCCAGCATTTT.

The chain recombines TRBV14 with TRBJ1-1; 11 nucleotides agree with TRBD1. The CDR3 consists of 16 residues. J gave up 5 bases and V 6 bases, and 11 bases lay outside the gene matches. The germline CDR1 and CDR2 sequences are SGHDN and FVKESK. Here the CDR3 reads CASRGQGVRRRTEAFF. CDR3 bases: TGTGCCAGCAGGGGACAGGGGGTCCGACGGAGAACTGAAGCTTTCTTT.

This chain links TRBV15 with TRBJ1-5, with D perhaps matching TRBD1 (5 bases). The V gene lost 5 bases and the J gene lost 2 bases, with 13 bases spanning the gap. The CDR3 sequence is 15 residues long. Germline CDR1 reads LNHNV; CDR2 reads YYDKDF (reference sequence). CDR3 residues: CATSPSAGGNQPQHF. The CDR3 DNA reads TGTGCCACCAGCCCAAGCGCGGGGGGCAATCAGCCCCAGCATTTT. Looking up the rest from reference TRBV15 and TRBJ1-5 gives the full variable domain: DAMVIQNPRYQVTQFGKPVTLSCSQTLNHNVMYWYQQKSSQAPKLLFHYYDKDFNNEADTPDNFQSRRPNTSFCFLDIRSPGLGDTAMYLCATSPSAGGNQPQHFGDGTRLSIL.

V and J are TRBV9 and TRBJ1-2; D unclear. V shed 4 bases and J shed 7 bases, with 14 bases lying between them. The CDR3 spans 13 residues. Germline CDR1 SGDLS, CDR2 YYNGEE. The CDR3 region has the DNA TGTGCCAGCAGCCCCCGCGGGGTGAGTGGCTACACCTTC. Protein product: CASSPRGVSGYTF.

The chain combines TRBV19 with TRBJ1-1; D unresolved. The CDR3 loop spans 13 amino acids. In germline, CDR1 is LNHDA, CDR2 SQIVND (reference sequence). Trimming took 5 bases from V and 0 from J, leaving 7 bases between them. CDR3 coding DNA: TGTGCCAGTAGTTATTTAGTGAACACTGAAGCTTTCTTT. Its protein is CASSYLVNTEAFF.

This clone was observed a single time. This chain joins TRBV5-1 and TRBJ1-6; D gene ambiguous. Germline V gives CDR1 SGHRS, CDR2 YFSETQ. Trimming removed 0 bases at V and 6 bases at J, with 16 bases between. This CDR3 comprises 17 residues. CDR3 amino acids: CASSLGAAGYSNSPLHF. In DNA, the CDR3 is TGCGCCAGCAGCTTGGGCGCTGCCGGATACAGTAATTCACCCCTCCACTTT.

This clone was found once. The chain has TRBV7-2 and TRBJ1-2; TRBD1 might be the D (5 bases). This CDR3 comprises 14 residues. Between the trimmed V and J ends, which lost 5 bases and 0 bases, there was a span of 10 bases. CDR1 is SGHTA and CDR2 is FQGNSA in the germline V gene. The CDR3 DNA follows: TGTGCCAGCAGCAGAGACAGTACTAACTATGGCTACACCTTC. It yields the protein CASSRDSTNYGYTF.

This sequence joins TRBV13 and TRBJ2-7, with 10 positions matching TRBD2. V trimming: 5 bases; J trimming: 4 bases; junction bases outside the gene matches: 8. The CDR3 length is 15 residues. Germline V lookup: CDR1 PRHDT, CDR2 FYEKMQ (reference sequence). The CDR3 DNA reads as TGTGCCAGCAGCCCATTAGCGGGGGGACTTTACGAGCAGTACTTC. Its protein is CASSPLAGGLYEQYF.

V is TRBV30 and J is TRBJ2-7, with TRBD2 matching 11 bases. The V and J ends lost 2 bases and 3 bases, in that order; junction bases with no gene match: 9. CDR1 is GTSNPN, CDR2 SVGIG, per germline (reference sequence). The length of the CDR3 is 16 residues. In DNA, the CDR3 is TGTGCCTGGAGTTCGAGAACTAGCGGGAGTCTCTACGAGCAGTACTTC. This gives the protein CAWSSRTSGSLYEQYF.

The V gene is TRBV10-2, the J gene TRBJ2-5, with D perhaps TRBD1 (6 bases). Matching the DNA end better, TRBJ2-7 makes the J call doubtful. In germline, CDR1 is WSHSY, CDR2 SAAADI. This CDR3 has 13 amino acids. CDR3: CASRGRGTYEQYF. CDR3 DNA sequence: TGCGCCAGCAGGGGCAGGGGAACCTACGAGCAGTACTTC.

The chain combines TRBV10-3 with TRBJ1-6; 7 positions agree with TRBD1. With 4 bases clipped from V and 8 bases from J, the junction kept 5 bases outside the gene matches. Germline values: CDR1 ENHRY, CDR2 SYGVKD. This CDR3 comprises 14 residues. DNA for the CDR3: TGTGCCATCAGTGGGGGACAGCTGTATTCACCCCTCCACTTT. As protein: CAISGGQLYSPLHF.

The chain has TRBV27 and TRBJ1-2; TRBD1 is a possible D gene (6 bases). Trimming left V 2 bases short and J 4 bases short, with 14 bases between. Per germline, CDR1 MNHEY and CDR2 SMNVEV (reference sequence). The CDR3 is 15 amino acids. The CDR3 region is CASSLNRQATYGYTF. DNA of the CDR3: TGTGCCAGCAGTTTAAATCGACAGGCGACCTATGGCTACACCTTC.